The present T cell receptor beta chain was sequenced within a study of blood T cell repertoires in COVID-19. Study summary: The United States, Italy and Spain supplied acute and convalescent COVID-19 samples. From T cells, B-cell-depleted T cells, or PBMCs came the material, which was cDNA or gDNA.

Original analysis: Cell counts per sample came from amplifying reference gene primers. Sequenced by immunoSEQ multiplex PCR; TCRdb stores in-frame clones only, minus some. V and J calls and clone size are those listed in that table; D and trimming were worked out from the DNA. The top ten clones hold under 15% of a sample with 200,000 to 250,000 clones, just over 85% of them seen once. CDR1 is SNHLY and CDR2 is FYNNEI in the germline V gene. This CDR3 region has 12 residues. V lost 4 bases to trimming and J lost 8 bases, with 9 bases between them. The TCR originated in a woman in her forties or fifties with acute COVID-19. Material: PBMCs or T cells enriched from blood (not recorded which). The chain employs TRBV2 and TRBJ2-1; the D gene is possibly TRBD1 (5 bases). As DNA, the CDR3 is TGTGCCAGCAGTGGCCAGGGTGATGAGCAGTTCTTC. It yields the protein CASSGQGDEQFF.